The present entry profiles one T cell receptor (beta chain) with its context. Antigen specificity is unknown. These data are taken from a study of blood T cells in healthy people across ages. Donors each provided ten milliliters of peripheral blood. A second roughly 7 to 12 cycle PCR used barcoded and J-beta primers. TCRdb itself ran the 5' RACE reads through MiXCR, one entry per CDR3 protein. Of about 760,000 distinct CDR3 sequences in the sample, 45% to 70% were seen once. Study outcomes and limitations: Diversity estimates from one million T cells were considered underestimates. While age rose, TCR beta diversity per million T cells dropped in a roughly linear way.

The sequence came from a man aged 35 to 55 in good health. Sequenced sample: blood.

CDR3 DNA sequence: TGTGCCAGCAGGTATAGGGACGTCTCTGGCTACACCTTC. Translating it yields CASRYRDVSGYTF. The chain employs TRBV3-1 and TRBJ1-2; a weak D match, TRBD1 (5 bases). Germline CDR1 is LGHDT and CDR2 is YNNKEL (reference sequence). This CDR3 region has 13 residues. V was clipped by 6 bases and J by 7 bases, with 15 bases between them.